This T cell receptor beta chain emerged from a study of shared clonotypes between healthy human individuals. Turning to the study itself: The study drew on a couple of women and three men aged 18 to 49 as donors. Study outcomes and limitations: The expectation was that sequencing depth would affect clonotype sharing among donors.

The CDR3 contains 15 residues. Germline V lookup: CDR1 MNHNS, CDR2 SASEGT. V dropped 7 bases and J dropped 1 base, with 16 bases sitting between them. In regard to this clone: The antigen remains undetermined.

At a deep level, the assay was run. TCRdb's copy holds only in-frame clones and misses some; the assay was immunoSEQ multiplex PCR. The table includes some 2.1 million clones, 90% to 95% detected once. The TCR originated in a young man in good health. Sequenced material: naive CD4+ T cells sorted from blood. Sample subset: CD45RA+ positively selected. V and J are TRBV6-1 and TRBJ1-2; unclear D gene. The CDR3 region is CASTRLESINYGYTF. The CDR3 DNA sequence: TGTGCCAGCACCCGACTGGAGTCCATTAACTATGGCTACACCTTC.